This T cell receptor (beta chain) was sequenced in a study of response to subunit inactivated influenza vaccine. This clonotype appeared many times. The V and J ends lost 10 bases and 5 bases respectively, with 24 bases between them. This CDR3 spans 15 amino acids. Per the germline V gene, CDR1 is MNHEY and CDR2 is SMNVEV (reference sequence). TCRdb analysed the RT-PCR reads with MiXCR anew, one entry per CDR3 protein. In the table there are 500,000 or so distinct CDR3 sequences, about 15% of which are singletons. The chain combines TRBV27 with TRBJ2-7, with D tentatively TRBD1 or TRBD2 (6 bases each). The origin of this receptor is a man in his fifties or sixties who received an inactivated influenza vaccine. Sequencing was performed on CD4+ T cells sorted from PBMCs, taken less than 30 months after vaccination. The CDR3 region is CATKAGWGAGNEQYF. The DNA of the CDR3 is TGTGCCACCAAAGCCGGATGGGGGGCTGGTAACGAGCAGTACTTC.